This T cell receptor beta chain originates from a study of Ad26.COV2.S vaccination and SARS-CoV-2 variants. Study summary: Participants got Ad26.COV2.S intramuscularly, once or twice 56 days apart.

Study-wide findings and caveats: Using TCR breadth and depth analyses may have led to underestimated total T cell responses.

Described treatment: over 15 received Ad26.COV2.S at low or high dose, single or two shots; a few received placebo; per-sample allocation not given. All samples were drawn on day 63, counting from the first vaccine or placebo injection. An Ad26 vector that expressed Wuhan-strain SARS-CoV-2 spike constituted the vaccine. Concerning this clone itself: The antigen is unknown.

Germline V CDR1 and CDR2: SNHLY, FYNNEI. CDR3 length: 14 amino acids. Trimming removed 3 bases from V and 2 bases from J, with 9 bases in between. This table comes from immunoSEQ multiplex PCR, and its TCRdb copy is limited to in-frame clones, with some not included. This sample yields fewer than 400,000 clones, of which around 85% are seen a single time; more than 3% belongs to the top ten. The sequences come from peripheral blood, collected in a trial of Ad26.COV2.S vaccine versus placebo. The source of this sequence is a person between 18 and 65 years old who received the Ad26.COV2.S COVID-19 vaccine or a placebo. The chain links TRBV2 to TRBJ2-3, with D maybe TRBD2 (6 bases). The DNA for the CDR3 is TGTGCCAGCAGTGAGGAGGGGTTCACAGATACGCAGTATTTT. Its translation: CASSEEGFTDTQYF.